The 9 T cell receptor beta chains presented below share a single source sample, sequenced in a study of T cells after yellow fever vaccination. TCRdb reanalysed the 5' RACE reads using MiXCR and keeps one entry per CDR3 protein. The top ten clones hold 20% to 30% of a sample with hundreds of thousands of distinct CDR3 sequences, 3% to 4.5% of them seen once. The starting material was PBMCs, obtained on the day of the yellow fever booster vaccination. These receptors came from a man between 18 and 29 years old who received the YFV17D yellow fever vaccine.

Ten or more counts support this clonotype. CDR3 sequence: CASSLGGTALMNTEAFF. The CDR3 DNA is TGTGCCAGCAGCTTAGGAGGGACAGCCCTAATGAACACTGAAGCTTTCTTT. The V and J genes are TRBV7-2 and TRBJ1-1; 7 bases fit TRBD1. Germline trimming cut 1 base from V and 0 bases from J; bases unmatched to any gene: 8. This CDR3 is built from 17 residues. Germline V gives CDR1 SGHTA, CDR2 FQGNSA.

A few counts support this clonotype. CDR3 sequence: CASSGKTGINSPLHF. The CDR3 nucleotides read TGTGCCAGCAGCGGTAAGACAGGGATTAATTCACCCCTCCACTTT. J is TRBJ1-6 and V is TRBV9; 7 bases are shared with TRBD1. Trimming cost V 3 bases and J 6 bases; bases outside gene matches: 6. The V gene's germline CDR1 is SGDLS and CDR2 YYNGEE. There are 15 residues in the CDR3.

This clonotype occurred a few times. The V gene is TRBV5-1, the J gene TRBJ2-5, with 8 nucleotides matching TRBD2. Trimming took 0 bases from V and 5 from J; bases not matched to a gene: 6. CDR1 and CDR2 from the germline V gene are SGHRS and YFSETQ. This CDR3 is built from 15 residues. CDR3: CASSLDGRGSETQYF. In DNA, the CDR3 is TGCGCCAGCAGCTTGGACGGGAGGGGTTCGGAGACCCAGTACTTC.

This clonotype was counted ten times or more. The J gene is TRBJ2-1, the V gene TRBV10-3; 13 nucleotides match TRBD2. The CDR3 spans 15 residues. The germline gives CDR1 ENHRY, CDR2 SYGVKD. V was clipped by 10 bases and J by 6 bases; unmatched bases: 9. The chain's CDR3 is CATFSGTSGVNEQFF. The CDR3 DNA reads TGTGCCACCTTTTCCGGGACTAGCGGGGTCAATGAGCAGTTCTTC.

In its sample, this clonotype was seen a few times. CDR3 bases: TGCAGCGTTGGCAAGGGGATGGCGAACACCGGGGAGCTGTTTTTT. Translated, it gives CSVGKGMANTGELFF. V and J are TRBV29-1 and TRBJ2-2; TRBD1 might be the D (5 bases). V was cut by 4 bases and J by 0 bases, with 12 bases left in between. Germline V gene sequence: CDR1 SQVTM, CDR2 ANQGSEA. The CDR3 loop spans 15 amino acids.

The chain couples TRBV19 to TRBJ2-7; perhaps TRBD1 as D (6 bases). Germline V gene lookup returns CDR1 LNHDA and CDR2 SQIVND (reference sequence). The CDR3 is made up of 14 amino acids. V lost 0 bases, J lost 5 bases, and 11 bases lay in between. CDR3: CASSIEGRGDEQYF. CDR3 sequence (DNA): TGTGCCAGTAGTATAGAGGGCAGGGGCGACGAGCAGTACTTC.

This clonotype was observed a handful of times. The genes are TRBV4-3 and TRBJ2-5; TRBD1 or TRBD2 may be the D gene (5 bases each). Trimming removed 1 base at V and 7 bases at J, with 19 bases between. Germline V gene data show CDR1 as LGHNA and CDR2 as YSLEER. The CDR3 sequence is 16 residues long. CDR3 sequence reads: CASSQGLGPASWTQYF. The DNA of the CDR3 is TGCGCCAGCAGCCAAGGTCTGGGACCAGCTTCATGGACCCAGTACTTC.

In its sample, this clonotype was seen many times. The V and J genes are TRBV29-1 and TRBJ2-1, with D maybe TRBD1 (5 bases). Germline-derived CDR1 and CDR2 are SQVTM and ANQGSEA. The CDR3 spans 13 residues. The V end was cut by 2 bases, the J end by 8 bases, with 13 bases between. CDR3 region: CSVELRGRDEQFF. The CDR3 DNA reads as TGCAGCGTTGAATTAAGGGGTCGGGATGAGCAGTTCTTC.

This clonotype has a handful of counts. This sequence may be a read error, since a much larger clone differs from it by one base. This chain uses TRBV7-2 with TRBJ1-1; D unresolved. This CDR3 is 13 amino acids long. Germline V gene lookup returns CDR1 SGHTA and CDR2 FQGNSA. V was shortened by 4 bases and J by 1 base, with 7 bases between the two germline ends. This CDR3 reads CASSSEGNTEAFF. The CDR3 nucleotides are TGTGCCAGCAGCTCGGAGGGGAACACTGAAGCTTTCTTT.